The rows below give T cell receptor beta chains drawn from one sample of a study of blood T cell repertoires in COVID-19. This table comes from immunoSEQ multiplex PCR, and its TCRdb copy is limited to in-frame clones, with some not included. The data contain some 80,000 clones, more than 75% of them singletons. The specimen sequenced was peripheral blood. Every receptor here comes from a human donor in a cohort sampled during active COVID-19. CDR3s include the opening cysteine and the closing phenylalanine or tryptophan. The D gene is left open where the match is weak. Clone size is given for some rows only: seen once, a few or many times, or a class if the clone is expanded.

TRBJ2-2 | TRBD2 | TRBV3-1/TRBV3-2 | . | CASSQAGSGGAGELFF | TGTGCCAGCAGCCAAGCGGGTAGCGGGGGAGCCGGGGAGCTGTTTTTT
TRBJ2-5 | TRBD2 | TRBV15 | once | CATSRATGREETQYF | TGTGCCACCAGCAGGGCCACCGGGAGGGAAGAGACCCAGTACTTC
TRBJ2-5 | TRBD2 | TRBV5-1 | . | CASSRTSGRFETQYF | TGCGCCAGCAGCCGGACTAGCGGGAGGTTTGAGACCCAGTACTTC
TRBJ2-7 | . | TRBV12-3/TRBV12-4 | . | CASSSGAAYEQYF | TGTGCCAGCAGTAGCGGAGCGGCCTACGAGCAGTACTTC
TRBJ1-2 | . | TRBV25-1 | . | CASSGAGVGARGYTF | TGTGCCAGCAGTGGGGCGGGTGTGGGGGCGCGTGGCTACACCTTC
TRBJ1-5 | TRBD1 | TRBV2 | few | CASRSSTGTGLQPQHF | TGTGCCAGCAGAAGTTCAACCGGGACAGGGTTACAGCCCCAGCATTTT
TRBJ1-2 | . | TRBV28 | . | CASGAGTTNYGYTF | TGTGCCAGCGGTGCAGGGACAACTAACTATGGCTACACCTTC
TRBJ2-2 | . | TRBV7-9 | . | CASSLGRKNTGELFF | TGTGCCAGCAGCTTAGGCAGGAAGAACACCGGGGAGCTGTTTTTT
TRBJ2-3 | TRBD1 | TRBV6-5 | . | CASKDRGLSTDTQYF | TGTGCCAGCAAAGACAGGGGGCTCAGCACAGATACGCAGTATTTT
TRBJ2-6 | . | TRBV11-3 | . | CASSLRGSGANVLTF | TGTGCCAGCAGTCTCAGGGGCTCTGGGGCCAACGTCCTGACTTTC
TRBJ1-3 | TRBD1 | TRBV25-1 | . | CASRETGGSGNTIYF | TGTGCCAGCAGAGAGACAGGGGGCTCTGGAAACACCATATATTTT
TRBJ2-3 | TRBD1 | TRBV14 | . | CASSQRTGSNTDTQYF | TGTGCCAGCAGCCAGAGGACAGGGAGTAACACAGATACGCAGTATTTT
TRBJ2-7 | TRBD2 | TRBV5-1 | . | CASSQNQGLAGNEQYF | TGCGCCAGCAGCCAAAACCAGGGACTAGCGGGAAACGAGCAGTACTTC
TRBJ1-2 | TRBD1 | TRBV9 | . | CASSAQGTGSVGYTF | TGTGCCAGCAGCGCACAAGGGACAGGGAGTGTGGGCTACACCTTC
TRBJ2-1 | . | TRBV4-1 | . | CASSPPVNFYNEQFF | TGCGCCAGCAGCCCTCCGGTTAACTTTTACAATGAGCAGTTCTTC
TRBJ2-1 | . | TRBV4-2 | . | CASSQSDSNEQFF | TGTGCCAGCAGCCAGTCGGACTCAAATGAGCAGTTCTTC
TRBJ1-1 | . | TRBV25-1 | few | CASSLKTDSEAFF | TGTGCCAGCAGTTTAAAGACAGATTCTGAAGCTTTCTTT
TRBJ2-7 | . | TRBV19 | . | CASGAGQSSYEQYF | TGTGCCAGTGGGGCCGGACAGAGCTCCTACGAGCAGTACTTC
TRBJ2-1 | . | TRBV5-1 | . | CASSLGAYNEQFF | TGCGCCAGCAGCTTGGGAGCTTACAATGAGCAGTTCTTC